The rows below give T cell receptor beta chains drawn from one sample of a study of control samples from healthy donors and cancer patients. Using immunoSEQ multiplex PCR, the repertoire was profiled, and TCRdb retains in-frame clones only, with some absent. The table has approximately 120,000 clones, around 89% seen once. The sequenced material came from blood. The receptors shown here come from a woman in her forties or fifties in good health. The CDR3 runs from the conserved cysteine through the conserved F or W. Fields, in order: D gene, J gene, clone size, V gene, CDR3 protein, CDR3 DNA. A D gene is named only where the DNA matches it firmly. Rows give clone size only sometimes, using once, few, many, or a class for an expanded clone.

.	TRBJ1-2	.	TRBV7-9	CASSLGQSVDGYTF	TGTGCCAGCAGCTTAGGCCAGTCCGTTGATGGCTACACCTTC
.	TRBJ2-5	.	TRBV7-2	CASSLVQSSVMYQETQYF	TGTGCCAGCAGCTTAGTTCAGTCATCTGTCATGTACCAAGAGACCCAGTACTTC
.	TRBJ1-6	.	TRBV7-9	CASSLPPAPLHF	TGTGCCAGCAGCTTACCCCCCGCACCCCTCCACTTT
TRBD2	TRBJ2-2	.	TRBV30	CAWSELAENTGELFF	TGTGCCTGGAGTGAACTAGCGGAGAACACCGGGGAGCTGTTTTTT
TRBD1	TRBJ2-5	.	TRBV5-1	CASSFQGAETQYF	TGCGCCAGCAGCTTTCAGGGGGCGGAAACCCAGTACTTC
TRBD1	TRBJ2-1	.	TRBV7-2	CASSSDRGSYNEQFF	TGTGCCAGCAGCTCCGACAGGGGGTCTTACAATGAGCAGTTCTTC
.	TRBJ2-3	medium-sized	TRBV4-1	CASSPEAGRADTQYF	TGCGCCAGCAGCCCAGAGGCGGGAAGAGCTGATACGCAGTATTTT
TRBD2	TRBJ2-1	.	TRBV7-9	CASSQGTSGRYNEQFF	TGTGCCAGCAGCCAAGGGACTAGCGGGAGGTACAATGAGCAGTTCTTC
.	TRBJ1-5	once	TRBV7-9	CASSLRGPNQPQHF	TGTGCCAGCAGCTTACGGGGGCCCAATCAGCCCCAGCATTTT
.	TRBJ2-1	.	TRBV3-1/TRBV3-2	CASSDLSPGTFNEQFF	TGTGCCAGCAGTGACCTATCCCCCGGGACTTTCAATGAGCAGTTCTTC
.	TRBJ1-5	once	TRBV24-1	CATNQGLNQPQHF	TGTGCCACCAATCAGGGACTAAATCAGCCCCAGCATTTT
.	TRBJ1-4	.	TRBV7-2	CASSLNRVGAEKLFF	TGTGCCAGCAGCCTAAACAGGGTTGGTGCGGAAAAACTGTTTTTT
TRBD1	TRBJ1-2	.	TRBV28	CASSFRDRDSAYGYTF	TGTGCCAGCAGTTTCCGAGACAGGGATTCCGCCTATGGCTACACCTTC
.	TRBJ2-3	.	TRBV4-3	CASSQDQTPLSTDTQYF	TGCGCCAGCAGCCAAGATCAGACACCTCTCTCCACAGATACGCAGTATTTT
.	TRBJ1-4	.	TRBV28	CATSEGVVIEEKLFF	TGTGCCACCTCAGAGGGGGTAGTTATAGAGGAAAAACTGTTTTTT
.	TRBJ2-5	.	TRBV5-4	CASSPGGRGIQETQYF	TGTGCCAGCAGCCCCGGCGGTCGAGGGATCCAAGAGACCCAGTACTTC
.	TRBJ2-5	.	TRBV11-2	CASSFSTVLGATQYF	TGTGCCAGCAGCTTTAGTACCGTTTTAGGGGCGACCCAGTACTTC
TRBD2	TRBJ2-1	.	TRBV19	CASSRVAGGSNEQFF	TGTGCCAGTAGTAGGGTCGCGGGGGGGTCCAATGAGCAGTTCTTC
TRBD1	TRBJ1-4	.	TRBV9	CASSVNQGAGEKLFF	TGTGCCAGCAGCGTAAATCAGGGGGCAGGCGAAAAACTGTTTTTT
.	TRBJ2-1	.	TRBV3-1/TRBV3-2	CASSQVLEGSYNEQFF	TGTGCCAGCAGCCAAGTCCTAGAGGGTTCCTACAATGAGCAGTTCTTC
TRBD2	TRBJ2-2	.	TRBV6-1	CASSGVLAGGLSTGELFF	TGTGCCAGCAGTGGAGTCCTAGCGGGGGGGCTCAGCACCGGGGAGCTGTTTTTT
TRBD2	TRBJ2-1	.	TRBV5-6	CASSTPGLAGSDSYNEQFF	TGTGCCAGCAGCACACCGGGACTAGCGGGGTCCGACTCCTACAATGAGCAGTTCTTC
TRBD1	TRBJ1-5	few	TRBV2	CASSGDSYQPQHF	TGTGCCAGCAGTGGGGACAGCTATCAGCCCCAGCATTTT
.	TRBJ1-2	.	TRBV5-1	CASSPGGAGYGYTF	TGCGCCAGCAGCCCTGGGGGCGCTGGGTATGGCTACACCTTC
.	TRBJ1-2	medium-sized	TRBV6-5	CASSFSKQPFYGYTF	TGTGCCAGCAGCTTCAGTAAACAGCCGTTCTATGGCTACACCTTC
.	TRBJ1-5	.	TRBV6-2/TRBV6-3	CASSRQAGNQPQHF	TGTGCCAGCAGCAGGCAGGCGGGCAATCAGCCCCAGCATTTT
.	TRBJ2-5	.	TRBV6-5	CASALFRGRSQYF	TGTGCCAGCGCTCTTTTCCGGGGCCGGTCCCAGTACTTC
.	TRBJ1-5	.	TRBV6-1	CASSELGAMSNQPQHF	TGTGCCAGCAGTGAATTGGGAGCCATGAGCAATCAGCCCCAGCATTTT
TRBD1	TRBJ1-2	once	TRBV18	CASSPILTRTGGDYGYTF	TGTGCCAGCTCACCGATCTTGACCCGTACAGGGGGCGACTATGGCTACACCTTC
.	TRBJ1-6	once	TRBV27	CASSLSIYRTEPLHF	TGTGCCAGCAGTTTATCGATCTATAGGACAGAACCCCTCCACTTT
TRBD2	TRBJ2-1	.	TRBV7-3	CASSGASGGASNEQFF	TGTGCCAGCAGCGGAGCTAGCGGGGGGGCCTCAAATGAGCAGTTCTTC
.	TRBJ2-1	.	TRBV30	CAWMDDLGGYGEQFF	TGTGCCTGGATGGACGATTTGGGCGGTTACGGTGAGCAGTTCTTC
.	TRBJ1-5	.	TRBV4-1	CASSQGTVHSNQPQHF	TGCGCCAGCAGCCAGGGGACGGTCCATAGCAATCAGCCCCAGCATTTT
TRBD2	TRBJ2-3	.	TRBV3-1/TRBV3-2	CASSQFAGGFGDTQYF	TGTGCCAGCAGCCAATTCGCGGGAGGATTTGGAGATACGCAGTATTTT
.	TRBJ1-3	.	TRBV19	CASSISVTSSGNTIYF	TGTGCCAGTAGTATATCAGTCACCAGCTCTGGAAACACCATATATTTT
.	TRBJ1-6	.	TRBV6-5	CASSLLGSPLHF	TGTGCCAGCAGTCTGTTAGGTTCACCCCTCCACTTT
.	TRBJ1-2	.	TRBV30	CAWSVNSLYGYTF	TGTGCCTGGAGTGTAAACAGCCTCTATGGCTACACCTTC
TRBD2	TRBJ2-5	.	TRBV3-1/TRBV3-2	CASSGTTETQYF	TGTGCCAGCTCCGGGACTACGGAGACCCAGTACTTC
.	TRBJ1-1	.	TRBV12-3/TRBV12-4	CASSPGGTEAFF	TGTGCCAGCAGTCCTGGGGGCACTGAAGCTTTCTTT
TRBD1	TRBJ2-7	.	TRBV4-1	CASSQEGTDEQYF	TGCGCCAGCAGCCAAGAAGGGACAGACGAGCAGTACTTC
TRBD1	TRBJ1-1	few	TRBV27	CASRGQWANTEAFF	TGTGCCAGCAGGGGACAGTGGGCAAACACTGAAGCTTTCTTT
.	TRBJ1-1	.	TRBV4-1	CASRDTATGIHTEAFF	TGCGCCAGCAGAGATACAGCTACGGGAATCCACACTGAAGCTTTCTTT
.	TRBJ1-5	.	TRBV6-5	CASSYSRAVGQPQHF	TGTGCCAGCAGTTACTCGAGGGCGGTAGGGCAGCCCCAGCATTTT
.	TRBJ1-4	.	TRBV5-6	CASSLTTTKGEKLFF	TGTGCCAGCAGCTTGACGACGACCAAGGGGGAAAAACTGTTTTTT
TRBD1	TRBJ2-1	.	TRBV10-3	CAIRGGGGYNEQFF	TGTGCCATCAGAGGGGGCGGCGGCTACAATGAGCAGTTCTTC
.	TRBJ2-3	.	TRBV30	CAWRRDADTQYF	TGTGCCTGGAGAAGGGATGCAGATACGCAGTATTTT
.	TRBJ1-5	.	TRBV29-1	CSVGTLSGNQPQHF	TGCAGCGTTGGGACGCTATCCGGCAATCAGCCCCAGCATTTT